These T cell receptor beta chains were read from a single sample in a study of T-cell reconstitution after alpha-beta-depleted transplantation in children. TCRdb re-derived calls from the PCR reads in MiXCR, one entry per CDR3 protein. Among roughly 590,000 distinct CDR3 sequences, over 15% were seen once, and the ten largest hold approximately 1.1%. The specimen was PBMCs from the stem cell graft donor, collected from the stem cell graft. The receptor source for this set is a human donor who donated a stem cell graft to a child with acute myeloid leukemia. Each CDR3 is given with its conserved first and last residue. Each record gives: clone size, D gene, J gene, V gene, CDR3 protein, CDR3 DNA. A D gene is named only where the DNA matches it firmly. Clone size is shown for a subset of rows, as once, few, many or a class of expanded clone.

size: -
D: -
J: TRBJ2-4
V: TRBV5-1
CDR3: CASSPGGSENIQYF
DNA: TGCGCCAGCAGCCCCGGAGGATCGGAAAACATTCAGTACTTC

size: -
D: -
J: TRBJ2-7
V: TRBV21-1
CDR3: CASREGVITREQYF
DNA: TGTGCCAGCAGGGAAGGGGTCATTACGAGGGAGCAGTACTTC

size: few
D: TRBD1
J: TRBJ2-1
V: TRBV6-2/TRBV6-3
CDR3: CASSYGTGATWNEQFF
DNA: TGTGCCAGCAGTTACGGGACAGGGGCCACGTGGAATGAGCAGTTCTTC

size: -
D: -
J: TRBJ2-1
V: TRBV5-1
CDR3: CASNYGGDEQFF
DNA: TGCGCCAGCAATTATGGGGGCGATGAGCAGTTCTTC

size: -
D: -
J: TRBJ2-5
V: TRBV20-1
CDR3: CSARDLYGQGREETQYF
DNA: TGCAGTGCTAGAGATCTCTACGGGCAGGGGAGGGAAGAGACCCAGTACTTC

size: -
D: -
J: TRBJ1-1
V: TRBV5-1
CDR3: CASSLDQSPEAFF
DNA: TGCGCCAGCAGCTTGGATCAGTCTCCTGAAGCTTTCTTT

size: -
D: -
J: TRBJ2-3
V: TRBV7-9
CDR3: CASSLSSSIGATQYF
DNA: TGTGCCAGCAGCCTTAGTTCCTCGATCGGGGCCACGCAGTATTTT

size: many
D: TRBD1
J: TRBJ2-1
V: TRBV6-5
CDR3: CASMGTGGTNEQFF
DNA: TGTGCCAGCATGGGGACAGGGGGCACAAATGAGCAGTTCTTC

size: many
D: -
J: TRBJ1-1
V: TRBV29-1
CDR3: CSALEAGSAFF
DNA: TGCAGCGCTCTAGAGGCCGGGAGTGCTTTCTTT

size: few
D: -
J: TRBJ2-7
V: TRBV6-1
CDR3: CASSEAVTYEQYF
DNA: TGTGCCAGCAGTGAAGCGGTGACCTACGAGCAGTACTTC

size: few
D: TRBD1
J: TRBJ1-1
V: TRBV12-3/TRBV12-4
CDR3: CASSPGQGYEEAFF
DNA: TGTGCCAGCAGCCCCGGACAGGGCTACGAAGAGGCTTTCTTT

size: -
D: TRBD1
J: TRBJ1-5
V: TRBV24-1
CDR3: CATSDSGTGNQPQHF
DNA: TGTGCCACCAGTGACTCCGGGACAGGGAATCAGCCCCAGCATTTT

size: few
D: -
J: TRBJ2-3
V: TRBV7-2
CDR3: CASSFRGTRTDTQYF
DNA: TGTGCCAGCAGCTTCCGGGGGACTCGCACAGATACGCAGTATTTT

size: -
D: TRBD1
J: TRBJ2-3
V: TRBV5-1
CDR3: CASSPGTGPYTDTQYF
DNA: TGCGCCAGCAGCCCCGGGACAGGGCCTTACACAGATACGCAGTATTTT

size: few
D: -
J: TRBJ1-6
V: TRBV12-3/TRBV12-4
CDR3: CASAGVRGGSPLHF
DNA: TGTGCCAGCGCTGGGGTTAGGGGTGGTTCACCCCTCCACTTT

size: few
D: -
J: TRBJ1-2
V: TRBV12-3/TRBV12-4
CDR3: CASSLRRLVRVYGYTF
DNA: TGTGCCAGCAGTTTAAGAAGACTGGTGAGGGTCTATGGCTACACCTTC

size: few
D: -
J: TRBJ2-7
V: TRBV21-1
CDR3: CASSMDPSRYEQYF
DNA: TGTGCCAGCAGCATGGACCCTTCACGCTACGAGCAGTACTTC

size: few
D: -
J: TRBJ1-5
V: TRBV20-1
CDR3: CSARDKPYSNQPQHF
DNA: TGCAGTGCTAGAGACAAACCTTATAGCAATCAGCCCCAGCATTTT

size: many
D: -
J: TRBJ1-5
V: TRBV20-1
CDR3: CSAGNQPQHF
DNA: TGCAGTGCCGGTAATCAGCCCCAGCATTTT

size: few
D: TRBD2
J: TRBJ2-3
V: TRBV7-8
CDR3: CASSFLAGRLSDTQYF
DNA: TGTGCCAGCAGCTTTTTAGCGGGGCGGTTGTCAGATACGCAGTATTTT

size: many
D: TRBD1
J: TRBJ1-1
V: TRBV20-1
CDR3: CSASFRDRVTEAFF
DNA: TGCAGTGCTAGTTTCCGGGACAGGGTCACTGAAGCTTTCTTT

size: -
D: TRBD1
J: TRBJ2-7
V: TRBV5-1
CDR3: CASSTGENLGIYEQYF
DNA: TGCGCCAGTAGCACAGGGGAGAATTTGGGGATCTACGAGCAGTACTTC

size: many
D: -
J: TRBJ1-1
V: TRBV29-1
CDR3: CSSRGRSPSMNTEAFF
DNA: TGCAGCTCTCGCGGACGGTCACCCTCCATGAACACTGAAGCTTTCTTT

size: -
D: -
J: TRBJ1-5
V: TRBV20-1
CDR3: CSARDAIPGGNQPQHF
DNA: TGCAGTGCTAGAGATGCCATCCCCGGGGGCAATCAGCCCCAGCATTTT

size: many
D: TRBD1
J: TRBJ1-6
V: TRBV20-1
CDR3: CSAPPGQYNSPLHF
DNA: TGCAGTGCTCCCCCGGGACAGTATAATTCACCCCTCCACTTT

size: many
D: TRBD1
J: TRBJ2-7
V: TRBV5-5
CDR3: CASSFEQGRINYEQYF
DNA: TGTGCCAGCAGCTTCGAACAGGGGCGGATCAACTACGAGCAGTACTTC

size: many
D: TRBD1
J: TRBJ1-6
V: TRBV20-1
CDR3: CSATEYGQGGRGSPLHF
DNA: TGCAGTGCTACCGAATACGGACAGGGGGGGAGAGGATCACCCCTCCACTTT

size: once
D: TRBD1
J: TRBJ1-6
V: TRBV20-1
CDR3: CCASPHRGGVTYNSPLHF
DNA: TGCTGTGCTTCCCCCCACAGGGGTGGCGTAACCTATAATTCACCCCTCCACTTT

size: few
D: -
J: TRBJ1-1
V: TRBV6-5
CDR3: CASSYSIENTEAFF
DNA: TGTGCCAGCAGTTACTCGATAGAGAACACTGAAGCTTTCTTT

size: few
D: -
J: TRBJ1-1
V: TRBV3-1
CDR3: CASSQVDTEAFF
DNA: TGTGCCAGCAGCCAAGTGGACACTGAAGCTTTCTTT

size: many
D: -
J: TRBJ2-1
V: TRBV29-1
CDR3: CSVSEGAYNEQFF
DNA: TGCAGCGTTTCGGAGGGGGCCTACAATGAGCAGTTCTTC

size: -
D: -
J: TRBJ2-1
V: TRBV7-9
CDR3: CASSIDNEQFF
DNA: TGTGCCAGCAGCATAGACAATGAGCAGTTCTTC

size: -
D: TRBD2
J: TRBJ2-2
V: TRBV7-3
CDR3: CASSLSSGGTGELFF
DNA: TGTGCCAGCAGCTTAAGTAGCGGGGGGACCGGGGAGCTGTTTTTT

size: -
D: TRBD1
J: TRBJ2-2
V: TRBV15
CDR3: CATSLGTGWAWELFF
DNA: TGTGCCACCAGCCTAGGGACAGGGTGGGCCTGGGAGCTGTTTTTT

size: -
D: -
J: TRBJ1-1
V: TRBV7-2
CDR3: CASSSQGMNTEAFF
DNA: TGTGCCAGCAGCTCGCAGGGGATGAACACTGAAGCTTTCTTT

size: -
D: TRBD1
J: TRBJ1-2
V: TRBV3-1
CDR3: CTSSHRQGSYGYTF
DNA: TGTACCAGCAGTCACAGACAGGGATCCTATGGCTACACCTTC

size: few
D: -
J: TRBJ1-1
V: TRBV7-8
CDR3: CASTPRRAQGGGAEAFF
DNA: TGTGCCAGCACCCCTAGGAGGGCTCAGGGAGGAGGCGCTGAAGCTTTCTTT

size: many
D: TRBD2
J: TRBJ2-1
V: TRBV9
CDR3: CASSRGGTSYNEQFF
DNA: TGTGCCAGCAGCCGCGGGGGTACTTCCTACAATGAGCAGTTCTTC

size: many
D: -
J: TRBJ1-3
V: TRBV29-1
CDR3: CSVDSQGGNTIYF
DNA: TGCAGCGTTGATTCCCAGGGTGGAAACACCATATATTTT

size: many
D: TRBD2
J: TRBJ2-1
V: TRBV7-2
CDR3: CASSAKTSGDNEQFF
DNA: TGTGCCAGCAGCGCCAAGACTAGCGGGGACAATGAGCAGTTCTTC

size: -
D: -
J: TRBJ2-7
V: TRBV29-1
CDR3: CSVIPPGISYEQYF
DNA: TGCAGCGTAATCCCCCCAGGGATATCCTACGAGCAGTACTTC

size: many
D: TRBD1
J: TRBJ2-5
V: TRBV5-1
CDR3: CASSTGTGEETQYF
DNA: TGCGCCAGCAGCACTGGGACAGGGGAAGAGACCCAGTACTTC

size: many
D: -
J: TRBJ2-3
V: TRBV20-1
CDR3: CSARVRGRDTDTQYF
DNA: TGCAGTGCTAGAGTCCGGGGTCGGGACACAGATACGCAGTATTTT

size: few
D: TRBD2
J: TRBJ2-2
V: TRBV20-1
CDR3: CSAINSGANTGELFF
DNA: TGCAGTGCTATTAATAGCGGGGCGAACACCGGGGAGCTGTTTTTT

size: few
D: -
J: TRBJ1-2
V: TRBV24-1
CDR3: CATSAGSQVLGNYGYTF
DNA: TGTGCCACCAGTGCCGGGTCCCAGGTCTTGGGCAACTATGGCTACACCTTC

size: few
D: -
J: TRBJ2-7
V: TRBV7-2
CDR3: CASSLRWAPDYEQYF
DNA: TGTGCCAGCAGCTTACGATGGGCCCCTGACTACGAGCAGTACTTC

size: few
D: -
J: TRBJ1-6
V: TRBV20-1
CDR3: CSARAGVGSYNSPLHF
DNA: TGCAGTGCTAGAGCGGGGGTTGGGTCCTATAATTCACCCCTCCACTTT

size: -
D: TRBD1
J: TRBJ1-1
V: TRBV5-1
CDR3: CASSLGTGTRGTEAFF
DNA: TGCGCCAGCAGCCTCGGGACAGGCACACGTGGTACTGAAGCTTTCTTT